This is a list of T cell receptor beta chains from one sample in a study of cytomegalovirus exposure and HLA in healthy donors. Measured with immunoSEQ multiplex PCR; TCRdb has only the in-frame clones, and not every one. The table shows about 160,000 clones, with roughly 96% occurring only once. Sequencing was carried out using PBMCs. The receptors shown here come from a woman between 18 and 29 years old in good health and CMV-seronegative. Each CDR3 is given with its conserved first and last residue. The D gene is left open where the match is weak. The size entry is marked missing in some rows and otherwise reads once, few, many or a size class.

V	size	D	J	CDR3	DNA
TRBV7-3	NA	NA	TRBJ1-2	CASSPDFRDTRDGYTF	TGTGCCAGCAGCCCGGACTTTAGGGACACGCGGGATGGCTACACCTTC
TRBV29-1	NA	NA	TRBJ2-1	CSVEANRLGGQQFF	TGCAGCGTTGAAGCGAATCGACTAGGTGGGCAGCAGTTCTTC
TRBV30	NA	NA	TRBJ2-4	CAWSKAAAKNIQYF	TGTGCCTGGAGTAAAGCGGCGGCCAAAAACATTCAGTACTTC
TRBV5-4	NA	NA	TRBJ1-2	CASSLDQGISGYTF	TGTGCCAGCAGCTTGGATCAGGGTATAAGCGGCTACACCTTC
TRBV11-2	NA	NA	TRBJ1-1	CASSQNTEAFF	TGTGCCAGCAGCCAGAACACTGAAGCTTTCTTT
TRBV5-4	NA	NA	TRBJ2-3	CASTTGQISTDTQYF	TGTGCCAGCACCACCGGACAGATTAGCACAGATACGCAGTATTTT
TRBV15	once	TRBD1	TRBJ1-4	CATSRDRGRGYNEKLFF	TGTGCCACCAGCAGAGATAGGGGGCGAGGGTACAATGAAAAACTGTTTTTT
TRBV5-1	NA	TRBD1	TRBJ1-6	CASSLPGGNSPLHF	TGCGCCAGCAGCTTGCCAGGGGGCAATTCACCCCTCCACTTT
TRBV7-6	NA	NA	TRBJ1-5	CASSLGQAFQPQHF	TGTGCCAGCAGCCTCGGCCAGGCGTTTCAGCCCCAGCATTTT
TRBV7-2	NA	TRBD1	TRBJ2-3	CASSFDRASTDTQYF	TGTGCCAGCAGCTTCGACAGGGCCTCCACAGATACGCAGTATTTT
TRBV5-1	NA	NA	TRBJ2-2	CASSLGRNTGELFF	TGCGCCAGCAGCTTGGGCAGGAACACCGGGGAGCTGTTTTTT
TRBV5-1	NA	TRBD1	TRBJ2-2	CASRSGTANTGELFF	TGCGCCAGCAGGTCCGGGACAGCGAACACCGGGGAGCTGTTTTTT
TRBV5-6	NA	NA	TRBJ1-2	CASSRWGGGYTF	TGTGCCAGCAGCCGTTGGGGGGGTGGCTACACCTTC
TRBV6-1	NA	TRBD2	TRBJ2-1	CARGGAYNEQFF	TGTGCGCGCGGGGGGGCCTACAATGAGCAGTTCTTC
TRBV11-2	NA	TRBD1	TRBJ2-7	CASSLEGQGPTEQYF	TGTGCCAGCAGCTTAGAAGGACAGGGTCCAACGGAGCAGTACTTC
TRBV4-3	once	NA	TRBJ1-6	CASSPETHGNSPLHF	TGCGCCAGCAGCCCGGAAACACACGGGAATTCACCCCTCCACTTT
TRBV19	NA	TRBD1	TRBJ1-4	CASSINRGVNEKLFF	TGTGCCAGTAGTATAAACAGGGGGGTTAATGAAAAACTGTTTTTT
TRBV29-1	NA	TRBD2	TRBJ2-7	CSVDPSGTYEQYF	TGCAGCGTTGACCCTAGCGGTACCTACGAGCAGTACTTC
TRBV19	NA	NA	TRBJ1-2	CASSIASRQNYGYTF	TGTGCCAGTAGTATAGCTTCCAGGCAGAACTATGGCTACACCTTC
TRBV6-6	NA	TRBD1	TRBJ2-3	CASSYSTGDVSDTQYF	TGTGCCAGCAGTTACTCGACAGGGGATGTGTCGGATACGCAGTATTTT
TRBV10-1	once	NA	TRBJ2-7	CASARDPGTWAYEQYF	TGCGCCAGCGCAAGGGACCCCGGGACTTGGGCCTACGAGCAGTACTTC
TRBV6-4	few	NA	TRBJ1-6	CASSEGGPLHF	TGTGCCAGCAGTGAGGGGGGACCCCTCCACTTT
TRBV2	NA	TRBD1	TRBJ1-4	CASSPGGATNEKLFF	TGTGCCAGCAGTCCAGGGGGAGCAACTAATGAAAAACTGTTTTTT
TRBV4-3	NA	TRBD2	TRBJ2-1	CASSPSASGGVYNEQFF	TGCGCCAGCAGCCCAAGCGCTAGCGGGGGGGTTTACAATGAGCAGTTCTTC
TRBV18	NA	NA	TRBJ1-6	CASSPITGGAGSYSPLHF	TGTGCCAGCTCACCAATTACGGGTGGGGCAGGTTCATATTCACCCCTCCACTTT
TRBV7-3	NA	NA	TRBJ1-1	CASSRHLNTEAFF	TGTGCCAGCAGCCGACATCTGAACACTGAAGCTTTCTTT
TRBV6-5	NA	NA	TRBJ2-6	CASCASWTGANVLTF	TGTGCCAGCTGCGCTAGCTGGACTGGGGCCAACGTCCTGACTTTC
TRBV19	NA	TRBD1	TRBJ1-5	CASSMSGTGVGQPQHF	TGTGCCAGTAGTATGTCCGGGACAGGGGTAGGTCAGCCCCAGCATTTT
TRBV2	NA	TRBD2	TRBJ2-3	CASSAGTSGGSAGDTQYF	TGTGCCAGCAGTGCGGGGACTAGCGGGGGGTCCGCGGGAGATACGCAGTATTTT
TRBV7-2	NA	TRBD2	TRBJ2-5	CASSRNQAGGGETQYF	TGTGCCAGCAGCCGGAACCAAGCGGGGGGTGGGGAGACCCAGTACTTC
TRBV27	NA	TRBD2	TRBJ2-2	CASSSVTSFNTGELFF	TGTGCCAGCAGTTCCGTGACTAGCTTTAACACCGGGGAGCTGTTTTTT
TRBV15	NA	NA	TRBJ1-1	CATSSLVCAFF	TGTGCCACCAGCAGTCTCGTTTGTGCTTTCTTT
TRBV7-2	NA	NA	TRBJ2-7	CASTTGLSGSYEQYF	TGTGCCAGCACAACCGGACTCAGCGGCTCCTACGAGCAGTACTTC